These T cell receptor beta chains were read from a single sample in a study of T cell responses to AZD1222 COVID-19 vaccine. TCRdb keeps only in-frame clones here, not all; method: immunoSEQ multiplex PCR. The sample consists of some 150,000 clones, about 93% of them appearing once. The source was peripheral blood, collected on day 0 of AZD1222 vaccination. The receptor source for this set is an adult in good health. CDR3s include the opening cysteine and the closing phenylalanine or tryptophan. Each record gives: V gene, CDR3 length, J gene, D gene, clone size, CDR3 DNA, CDR3 protein. A D gene is named only where the DNA matches it firmly. Clone size appears in some rows only: once, few, many, or a class for an expanded clone.

TRBV30,13,TRBJ1-6,-,-,TGTGCCTGGAGTCCCGCAGGCGACACACCCCTCCACTTT,CAWSPAGDTPLHF
TRBV9,15,TRBJ2-5,TRBD2,-,TGTGCCAGCAGCGTATCCGGGGGGTACCAAGAGACCCAGTACTTC,CASSVSGGYQETQYF
TRBV6-4,15,TRBJ2-3,TRBD1,-,TGTGCCAGCAGTGAAAACACAGGGGGCACAGATACGCAGTATTTT,CASSENTGGTDTQYF
TRBV7-9,16,TRBJ1-1,-,-,TGTGCCAGCAGCGAGAGGGGCAGCATAACTTACACTGAAGCTTTCTTT,CASSERGSITYTEAFF
TRBV18,13,TRBJ2-7,-,-,TGTGCCAGCTCACCGGGGGTAGGCTACGAGCAGTACTTC,CASSPGVGYEQYF
TRBV19,15,TRBJ2-4,-,-,TGTGCCAGTAGTCTCGGGGCTACCGTCAAAAACATTCAGTACTTC,CASSLGATVKNIQYF
TRBV30,13,TRBJ1-5,-,-,TGTGCCTGGAGTGTTGGGGGGTTCGGGCCCCAGCATTTT,CAWSVGGFGPQHF
TRBV19,12,TRBJ2-1,-,-,TGTGCCAGTAGTTTCCTTGTCTCTGAGCAGTTCTTC,CASSFLVSEQFF
TRBV19,14,TRBJ2-1,-,-,TGTGCCACCAACCTTGGTTACTCCTACAATGAGCAGTTCTTC,CATNLGYSYNEQFF
TRBV30,13,TRBJ2-7,-,-,TGTGCCTGGACCCACCCTAGTACCTACGAGCAGTACTTC,CAWTHPSTYEQYF
TRBV27,14,TRBJ2-3,-,-,TGTGCCAGCAGTTTATCGATCAGGGGAGATACGCAGTATTTT,CASSLSIRGDTQYF
TRBV14,12,TRBJ1-6,-,-,TGTGCCAGCAGCCAGGTTGGATCACCCCTCCACTTT,CASSQVGSPLHF
TRBV24-1,16,TRBJ2-1,-,-,TGTGCCACCAGTGATTCTACTGCTGACTCCTACAATGAGCAGTTCTTC,CATSDSTADSYNEQFF
TRBV18,17,TRBJ1-5,TRBD1,once,TGTGCCAGCTCACCAGGGGAAGGGGGCAGGAGCAATCAGCCCCAGCATTTT,CASSPGEGGRSNQPQHF
TRBV9,15,TRBJ1-3,-,-,TGTGCCAGCAGCGTAGGCCGGAACTCTGGAAACACCATATATTTT,CASSVGRNSGNTIYF
TRBV5-4,14,TRBJ1-3,-,-,TGTGCCAGCAGCTTGAGAGATTCTGGAAACACCATATATTTT,CASSLRDSGNTIYF
TRBV27,14,TRBJ1-1,TRBD1,-,TGTGCCAGCAGTTTTGGAGGGGGCTACACTGAAGCTTTCTTT,CASSFGGGYTEAFF
TRBV5-1,15,TRBJ2-5,TRBD2,few,TGCGCCAGCAGCTTGGCCGACGCTAGCGGAGAGACCCAGTACTTC,CASSLADASGETQYF
TRBV12-3/TRBV12-4,13,TRBJ2-7,-,once,TGTGCCAGCAGTTTACCGGGAACCTACGAGCAGTACTTC,CASSLPGTYEQYF
TRBV9,14,TRBJ1-5,-,-,TGTGCCAGCAGCGTAGGGTCGGGCAATCAGCCCCAGCATTTT,CASSVGSGNQPQHF
TRBV29-1,12,TRBJ2-1,-,few,TGCAGCGTACAGAGCTCCTACAATGAGCAGTTCTTC,CSVQSSYNEQFF
TRBV28,17,TRBJ1-4,-,-,TGTGCCAGCCTTGGGGCATCCCTAGTTGCAACTAATGAAAAACTGTTTTTT,CASLGASLVATNEKLFF
TRBV25-1,13,TRBJ1-6,-,-,TGTGCCAGCAGTGGGCAGGAATATTCACCCCTCCACTTT,CASSGQEYSPLHF
TRBV5-1,15,TRBJ1-1,TRBD1,-,TGCGCCAGCAGCTTGGCACAGGGGCGGGAGACTGAAGCTTTCTTT,CASSLAQGRETEAFF
TRBV10-3,17,TRBJ1-2,TRBD1,-,TGTGCCATCAAGCGTCCCGGACAGGGAACCCGTTACTATGGCTACACCTTC,CAIKRPGQGTRYYGYTF
TRBV5-6,14,TRBJ2-7,-,-,TGTGCCAGCAGCTTGCGGTACCCAGGGTACGAGCAGTACTTC,CASSLRYPGYEQYF
TRBV20-1,14,TRBJ2-1,-,-,TGCAGTGCTAGTAAGACAGGACCGTACAATGAGCAGTTCTTC,CSASKTGPYNEQFF
TRBV3-1/TRBV3-2,14,TRBJ2-5,-,-,TGTGCCAGCGGCACCACGGGGGCTCAAGAGACCCAGTACTTC,CASGTTGAQETQYF
TRBV5-5,15,TRBJ2-7,TRBD2,once,TGTGCCAGCAGCTTGGCTGCGGGAGGCCTCTACGAGCAGTACTTC,CASSLAAGGLYEQYF
TRBV25-1,14,TRBJ1-2,TRBD1,-,TGTGCCAGCAGAGATCCGGGACAGGGGCATGGCTACACCTTC,CASRDPGQGHGYTF
TRBV5-1,16,TRBJ1-1,TRBD1,once,TGCGCCAGCAGCAAGGACAGGGGGGTGAGGAACACTGAAGCTTTCTTT,CASSKDRGVRNTEAFF
TRBV4-2,16,TRBJ1-3,-,-,TGTGCCAGCAGCCAAGATGCGGGGGGAACTGCAAACACCATATATTTT,CASSQDAGGTANTIYF
TRBV6-1,14,TRBJ1-1,-,-,TGTGCCAGCAGTGAAGCCTACAGAGGCACTGAAGCTTTCTTT,CASSEAYRGTEAFF
TRBV7-9,14,TRBJ2-1,-,-,TGTGCCAGCAGCTCGATGGGTCAGCGTGATGAGCAGTTCTTC,CASSSMGQRDEQFF
TRBV4-3,13,TRBJ2-1,-,-,TGCGCCAGCAGCCAAGATGGGCCCTCCGAGCAGTTCTTC,CASSQDGPSEQFF
TRBV5-6,12,TRBJ2-5,-,-,TGTGCCAGCAGTGAGGTGAAAGAGACCCAGTACTTC,CASSEVKETQYF
TRBV20-1,11,TRBJ1-5,-,-,TGCAGTGCTGGGAGACTTCAGCCCCAGCATTTT,CSAGRLQPQHF
TRBV6-6,13,TRBJ2-7,-,-,TGTGCCAGCAGTTACGCAGGGAACTACGAGCAGTACTTC,CASSYAGNYEQYF
TRBV11-2,16,TRBJ1-3,-,once,TGTGCCAGCAGCACCCACAGGTTCCCGACTGGAAACACCATATATTTT,CASSTHRFPTGNTIYF
TRBV7-2,15,TRBJ1-2,-,-,TGTGCCAGCAGCCCAACGGGGGGGGCTAATTATGGCTACACCTTC,CASSPTGGANYGYTF
TRBV29-1,13,TRBJ1-1,-,once,TGCAGCGTTGGGGTGGGGCCTGAGACTGAAGCTTTCTTT,CSVGVGPETEAFF
TRBV19,14,TRBJ2-2,TRBD1,-,TGTGCCAGCCGTCGGACAGGTGCGGGCGGGGAGCTGTTTTTT,CASRRTGAGGELFF
TRBV7-9,15,TRBJ2-3,TRBD1,once,TGTGCCAGCAGCTTAATGGACAGGGGGCGAGATACGCAGTATTTT,CASSLMDRGRDTQYF
TRBV30,15,TRBJ2-6,-,-,TGTGCCTGGAGTAGCGCCAGCGGCGGGGCCAACGTCCTGACTTTC,CAWSSASGGANVLTF
TRBV7-8,15,TRBJ2-7,TRBD1,-,TGTGCCAGCAGAATTTCGGGACAGGGCCCCTACGAGCAGTACTTC,CASRISGQGPYEQYF
TRBV6-5,14,TRBJ2-7,-,-,TGTGCCAGCAGTTACGGCGGGGTCACCTACGAGCAGTACTTC,CASSYGGVTYEQYF
TRBV28,13,TRBJ1-1,-,-,TGTGCCAGCAGTCCGAGGGGGGCGGCTGAAGCTTTCTTT,CASSPRGAAEAFF
TRBV5-1,17,TRBJ2-1,TRBD2,-,TGCGCCAGCAGTTTTCTATCAGGGACTAGCGGGAACAATGAGCAGTTCTTC,CASSFLSGTSGNNEQFF
TRBV7-2,16,TRBJ2-1,TRBD2,-,TGTGCCAGCTCCGGACTAGCGGGAGGAACCTACAATGAGCAGTTCTTC,CASSGLAGGTYNEQFF
TRBV28,13,TRBJ1-5,-,-,TGTGCCAGCAGTAGAACAGTAAATCAGCCCCAGCATTTT,CASSRTVNQPQHF
TRBV11-2,15,TRBJ2-5,-,-,TGTGCCAGCACCATTCAGAGTGTCACCCGGGAGACCCAGTACTTC,CASTIQSVTRETQYF
TRBV4-2,12,TRBJ1-1,-,-,TGTGCCAGCAGCCAAGAGAACACTGAAGCTTTCTTT,CASSQENTEAFF
TRBV13,18,TRBJ2-7,TRBD2,once,TGTGCCAGCAGTCAACGGACTAGCGGGAGGATAAGGTCCTACGAGCAGTACTTC,CASSQRTSGRIRSYEQYF
TRBV7-2,16,TRBJ2-3,TRBD2,-,TGTGCCAGCATCCGTACGCGAACTAGCGGGACAGATACGCAGTATTTT,CASIRTRTSGTDTQYF
TRBV5-4,16,TRBJ2-5,TRBD2,-,TGTGCCAGCAGCCTGCCGGGACTAGCGGGAGAAGAGACCCAGTACTTC,CASSLPGLAGEETQYF